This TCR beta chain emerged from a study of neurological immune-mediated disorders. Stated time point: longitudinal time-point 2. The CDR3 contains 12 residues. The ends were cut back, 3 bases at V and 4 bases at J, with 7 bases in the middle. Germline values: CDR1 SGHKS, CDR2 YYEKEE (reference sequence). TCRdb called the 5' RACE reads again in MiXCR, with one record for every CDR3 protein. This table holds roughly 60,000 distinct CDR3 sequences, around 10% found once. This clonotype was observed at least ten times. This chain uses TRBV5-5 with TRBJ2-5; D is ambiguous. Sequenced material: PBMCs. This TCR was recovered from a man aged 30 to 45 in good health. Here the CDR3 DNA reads TGTGCCAGCAGCTGGGCCCTAGAGACCCAGTACTTC. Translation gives CASSWALETQYF. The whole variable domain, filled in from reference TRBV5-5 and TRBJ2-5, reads DAGVTQSPTHLIKTRGQQVTLRCSPISGHKSVSWYQQVLGQGPQFIFQYYEKEERGRGNFPDRFSARQFPNYSSELNVNALLLGDSALYLCASSWALETQYFGPGTRLLVL.